This T cell receptor beta chain was identified in a study of blood T cells in healthy people across ages. Trimming at V came to 2 bases and at J to 8 bases, leaving 13 bases not matched to a gene. Germline loops: CDR1 DFQATT, CDR2 SNEGSKA (reference sequence). The CDR3 has 15 amino acids. For the second PCR, which ran for about 6 to 11 cycles, a sample-barcoded 5' primer and a J-beta primer mix were used. A single record per CDR3 protein comes from TCRdb applying MiXCR to the 5' RACE reads. Here the sample spans 730,000 or so distinct CDR3 sequences, approximately 40% being singletons. Sequenced: blood. The clonotype was recovered from an elderly man in good health. The chain recombines TRBV20-1 with TRBJ2-3, with 7 bases that match TRBD2. The CDR3 DNA is TGCAGTGCTAGAACCACGGACTATGAGCGGGGTACGCAGTATTTT. Protein: CSARTTDYERGTQYF.